These 19 T cell receptor beta chains share one sample of origin, sequenced in a study of cytomegalovirus exposure and HLA in healthy donors. The PCR contained 60 Vbeta and 13 Jbeta primers. Sequencing used immunoSEQ multiplex PCR; TCRdb keeps in-frame clones, though not all of them. Here the sample spans roughly 140,000 clones, 75% to 85% being singletons. Material for sequencing was PBMCs. These receptor sequences come from a man in his fifties in good health and CMV-seropositive.

The genes are TRBV7-9 and TRBJ2-2; 11 positions match TRBD2. Trimming at V came to 9 bases and at J to 4 bases, leaving 10 bases not matched to a gene. The CDR3 length is 16 residues. CDR1 SEHNR and CDR2 FQNEAQ come from the germline V gene (reference sequence). The CDR3 region has the DNA TGTGCCAGTTATATTCTAGCGGGAGGCGGCACCGGGGAGCTGTTTTTT. Its translation: CASYILAGGGTGELFF.

The genes are TRBV2 and TRBJ2-5; 9 bases line up with TRBD2. The closer fit of TRBJ2-7 to the DNA end suggests the J call may be wrong. The CDR3 length is 15 residues. CDR1 and CDR2 (germline): SNHLY, FYNNEI. CDR3 in amino acids: CASSEMASGIYEQYF. DNA of the CDR3: TGTGCCAGCAGTGAAATGGCTAGCGGGATTTACGAGCAGTACTTC.

This chain joins TRBV5-1 and TRBJ2-3; 7 bases line up with TRBD2. The CDR3 covers 15 residues. Germline V lookup: CDR1 SGHRS, CDR2 YFSETQ. After removal of 4 bases from V and 6 bases from J, the junction contained 11 bases not matched to a gene. The DNA of the CDR3 is TGCGCCAGCAGCATAGGGGAGCGGGACCGGGATACGCAGTATTTT. Translating it yields CASSIGERDRDTQYF.

The chain links TRBV11-2 to TRBJ2-3, with TRBD2 matching over 10 bases. J lost 2 bases, V lost 1 base, and 9 bases had no gene match. The CDR3 spans 18 residues. From germline, CDR1 is SGHAT and CDR2 FQNNGV. The CDR3 here is CASSLGGLAGVTTDTQYF. The CDR3 DNA follows: TGTGCCAGCAGCTTAGGGGGGCTAGCGGGAGTCACCACAGATACGCAGTATTTT.

The chain uses TRBV2 and TRBJ2-4, with 10 bases matching TRBD1. V lost 6 bases, J lost 7 bases, and 3 bases stayed unmatched. Germline values: CDR1 SNHLY, CDR2 FYNNEI. The CDR3 contains 13 residues. CDR3 region: CASSGTGANIQYF. In nucleotides, the CDR3 is TGTGCCAGCAGCGGGACAGGGGCCAACATTCAGTACTTC.

The genes are TRBV14 and TRBJ2-5, with TRBD2 identical over 9 bases. The CDR3 contains 16 residues. The trim removed 3 bases at V and 2 bases at J, leaving 7 bases unmatched. The V gene's germline CDR1 is SGHDN and CDR2 FVKESK. The CDR3 reads CASSHLAGVEQETQYF. CDR3 coding DNA: TGTGCCAGCAGCCACTTAGCGGGAGTGGAACAAGAGACCCAGTACTTC.

A remark on this clone: At one of its ends the junction is not consistent with the germline gene, which may arise from a read error. J is TRBJ2-1 and V is TRBV7-2; a weak D match, TRBD2 (5 bases). CDR1 is SGHTA and CDR2 is FQGNSA in the germline V gene. The CDR3 extends over 12 amino acids. For the CDR3, the DNA is TGTGCCAGCAGCTTCCCGGGGAATGGGCAGTTCTTC. The encoded protein is CASSFPGNGQFF.

The J gene is TRBJ1-5, the V gene TRBV13, with 8 positions matching TRBD1. CDR1 and CDR2 from the germline V gene are PRHDT and FYEKMQ (reference sequence). J lost 7 bases, V lost 5 bases, and 4 bases had no gene match. This CDR3 region has 13 residues. In nucleotides, the CDR3 is TGTGCCAGCAGCCCGGACAGGGAACAGCCCCAGCATTTT. It translates to CASSPDREQPQHF.

This chain joins TRBV19 and TRBJ2-5, with TRBD1 matching 7 bases. The CDR3 is 14 amino acids. J lost 2 bases, V lost 3 bases, and 3 bases had no gene match. Germline V gene data show CDR1 as LNHDA and CDR2 as SQIVND (reference sequence). This chain's CDR3 is CASSMDRIQETQYF. The DNA of the CDR3 is TGTGCCAGTAGTATGGACAGGATTCAAGAGACCCAGTACTTC. Full variable domain (missing parts from reference TRBV19 and TRBJ2-5): DGGITQSPKYLFRKEGQNVTLSCEQNLNHDAMYWYRQDPGQGLRLIYYSQIVNDFQKGDIAEGYSVSREKKESFPLTVTSAQKNPTAFYLCASSMDRIQETQYFGPGTRLLVL.

The V call is TRBV5-1, the J call TRBJ1-5; TRBD1 aligns across 9 bases. The CDR3 extends over 14 amino acids. Per the germline V gene, CDR1 is SGHRS and CDR2 is YFSETQ. Trimming cost V 4 bases and J 7 bases; bases outside gene matches: 6. The CDR3 loop reads CASSPGQGLQPQHF. The CDR3 coding sequence is TGCGCCAGCAGCCCCGGACAGGGGTTACAGCCCCAGCATTTT.

This chain joins TRBV6-6 and TRBJ2-7; 8 positions match TRBD1. Germline values: CDR1 MNHNY, CDR2 SVGAGI (reference sequence). V lost 2 bases to trimming and J lost 5 bases; unmatched junction nucleotides: 2. The CDR3 loop spans 13 amino acids. The CDR3: CASSYAGGNEQYF. The CDR3 DNA reads as TGTGCCAGCAGTTACGCAGGGGGCAACGAGCAGTACTTC.

The chain couples TRBV4-2 to TRBJ1-2, with D tentatively TRBD1 (6 bases). V gave up 0 bases and J gave up 6 bases, with 11 bases separating them. Looked up from germline, CDR1 is LGHNA and CDR2 is YNFKEQ. The CDR3 runs to 14 residues. The CDR3, as DNA: TGTGCCAGCAGCCAAGACGGGAACAGGGATGGCTACACCTTC. It specifies CASSQDGNRDGYTF.

This sequence joins TRBV5-4 and TRBJ1-3; weak D call: TRBD1 (5 bases). Between the trimmed V and J ends, which lost 4 bases and 4 bases, there was a span of 21 bases. The germline V gene encodes CDR1 SGHNT and CDR2 YYREEE (reference sequence). CDR3 length: 17 residues. The CDR3 sequence: CASSRWGGGMLGNTIYF. The CDR3 nucleotides are TGTGCCAGCAGCCGGTGGGGGGGAGGGATGCTCGGAAACACCATATATTTT.

On this clone: The same CDR3 is also encoded by other DNA sequences in this sample. The chain recombines TRBV4-2 with TRBJ2-5, with 8 bases identical to TRBD2. The CDR3 spans 15 residues. V gave up 3 bases and J gave up 2 bases; unmatched junction bases: 5. Germline V gives CDR1 LGHNA, CDR2 YNFKEQ. The CDR3 nucleotides are TGTGCCAGCAGCCAGGGAACTAGCGGTCAAGAGACCCAGTACTTC. Encoded protein: CASSQGTSGQETQYF.

The chain uses TRBV19 and TRBJ2-3; TRBD2 agrees at 12 bases. CDR1 is LNHDA, CDR2 SQIVND, per germline (reference sequence). The ends lost 1 base at V and 8 bases at J; junction bases unmatched: 10. The CDR3 runs 17 residues. CDR3: CASSIAPSSGRGSTQYF. The CDR3 DNA sequence: TGTGCCAGTAGTATAGCTCCCTCTAGCGGGAGGGGGAGTACGCAGTATTTT. Variable domain in full (rest from reference TRBV19 and TRBJ2-3): DGGITQSPKYLFRKEGQNVTLSCEQNLNHDAMYWYRQDPGQGLRLIYYSQIVNDFQKGDIAEGYSVSREKKESFPLTVTSAQKNPTAFYLCASSIAPSSGRGSTQYFGPGTRLTVL.

V gene TRBV9 combines with J gene TRBJ2-2; 7 nucleotides align to TRBD2. V gave up 7 bases and J gave up 1 base; unmatched junction bases: 7. The germline V gene has CDR1 SGDLS and CDR2 YYNGEE. This CDR3 spans 15 amino acids. The chain's CDR3 is CASATGRGNTGELFF. The CDR3, as DNA: TGTGCCAGCGCTACTGGGAGGGGGAACACCGGGGAGCTGTTTTTT.

The chain links TRBV10-3 to TRBJ2-7, with 9 bases identical to TRBD2. The germline gives CDR1 ENHRY, CDR2 SYGVKD. The CDR3 totals 15 residues. J lost 0 bases, V lost 5 bases, and 5 bases had no gene match. The CDR3 here is CAISLAAGGSYEQYF. The DNA for the CDR3 is TGTGCCATCAGTCTTGCAGCGGGAGGCTCCTACGAGCAGTACTTC.

In this sample, this clone turned up a few times. The J gene is TRBJ2-7, the V gene TRBV28, with no clear D. The germline V and J ends were trimmed by 3 bases and 3 bases, with 6 bases remaining between them. The CDR3 has 12 residues. CDR1 MDHEN and CDR2 SYDVKM come from the germline V gene. The CDR3 reads CASSFQNYEQYF. As DNA, the CDR3 is TGTGCCAGCAGTTTCCAGAACTACGAGCAGTACTTC. Based on the CDR3 plus reference TRBV28 and TRBJ2-7, the full variable domain is DVKVTQSSRYLVKRTGEKVFLECVQDMDHENMFWYRQDPGLGLRLIYFSYDVKMKEKGDIPEGYSVSREKKERFSLILESASTNQTSMYLCASSFQNYEQYFGPGTRLTVT.

The count of this clone is one. The rearrangement links TRBV5-1 to TRBJ2-5, with D possibly matching TRBD1 (5 bases). From germline, CDR1 is SGHRS and CDR2 YFSETQ. The CDR3 consists of 15 residues. The V end lost 0 bases, the J end lost 4 bases, and 13 bases lay between the germline ends. The CDR3 coding sequence is TGCGCCAGCAGCTTGGAGCAGGGTCTGGGAGAGACCCAGTACTTC. This codes for CASSLEQGLGETQYF.